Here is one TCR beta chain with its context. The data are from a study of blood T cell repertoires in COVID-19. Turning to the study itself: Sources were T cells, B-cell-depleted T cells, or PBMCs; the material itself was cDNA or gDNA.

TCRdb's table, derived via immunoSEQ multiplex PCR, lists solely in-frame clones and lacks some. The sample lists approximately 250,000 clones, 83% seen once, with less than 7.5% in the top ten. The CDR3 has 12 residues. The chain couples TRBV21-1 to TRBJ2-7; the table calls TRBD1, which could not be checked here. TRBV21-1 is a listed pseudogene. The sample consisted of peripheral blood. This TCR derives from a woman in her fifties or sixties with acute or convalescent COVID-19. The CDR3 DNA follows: TGTGCCACCGCGACAGGGAGATACGAGCAGTACTTC. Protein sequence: CATATGRYEQYF.